The 30 T cell receptor beta chains listed next were all sequenced from one sample in a study of cytotoxic CD8 clonotypes in ibrutinib-treated CLL. Profiling relied on immunoSEQ multiplex PCR, and the TCRdb table lists in-frame clones only, not all of them. The data contain about 160,000 clones, roughly 80% of them singletons. Sequenced material: PBMCs, taken after 12 months of ibrutinib treatment. Receptor source: a human donor with chronic lymphocytic leukemia.

V usage is TRBV18 and J usage is TRBJ2-5, with TRBD2 as a possible D gene (5 bases). Germline loops: CDR1 KGHSH, CDR2 LQKENI. This CDR3 region has 14 residues. The V and J ends lost 2 bases and 5 bases respectively, with 12 bases between them. In nucleotides, the CDR3 is TGTGCCAGCTCACCAAATGCGGGCCGGGAGACCCAGTACTTC. This gives the protein CASSPNAGRETQYF. Full variable domain (rest looked up from reference TRBV18 and TRBJ2-5): NAGVMQNPRHLVRRRGQEARLRCSPMKGHSHVYWYRQLPEEGLKFMVYLQKENIIDESGMPKERFSAEFPKEGPSILRIQQVVRGDSAAYFCASSPNAGRETQYFGPGTRLLVL.

This clone has a handful of counts. The genes are TRBV7-2 and TRBJ2-1, with 11 bases identical to TRBD2. Germline V gene sequence: CDR1 SGHTA, CDR2 FQGNSA. The junction had 12 bases not matched to a gene; V was cut back by 5 bases and J by 9 bases. The CDR3 has 16 residues. The CDR3 DNA follows: TGTGCCAGCAGCAAAGATAGCGGGGGGGCCCGCAGTGAGCAGTTCTTC. This sequence encodes CASSKDSGGARSEQFF.

The chain recombines TRBV6-1 with TRBJ2-1; 8 positions agree with TRBD2. CDR3 size: 15 residues. Germline CDR1 and CDR2: MNHNS and SASEGT. V shed 0 bases and J 8 bases; nucleotides not matched to a gene: 6. This chain's CDR3 is CASSEAQSGSYEQFF. The CDR3 coding sequence is TGTGCCAGCAGTGAAGCGCAGAGCGGGAGCTATGAGCAGTTCTTC.

The V gene is TRBV9, the J gene TRBJ2-5, with a possible D match to TRBD2 (7 bases). The CDR3 extends over 14 amino acids. The V end lost 2 bases, the J end lost 1 base, and 9 bases lay between the germline ends. The germline V gene has CDR1 SGDLS and CDR2 YYNGEE. This CDR3 reads CASSVGGLQETQYF. The DNA for the CDR3 is TGTGCCAGCAGCGTGGGGGGGCTCCAAGAGACCCAGTACTTC.

The chain uses TRBV10-3 and TRBJ2-2, with TRBD2 matching over 15 bases. V gave up 6 bases and J gave up 6 bases; unmatched junction bases: 8. Looked up from germline, CDR1 is ENHRY and CDR2 is SYGVKD. The CDR3 contains 17 residues. Here the CDR3 DNA reads TGTGCCATCAGCGACCCCAGGACTAGCGGGAGGGCCGGGGAGCTGTTTTTT. Protein: CAISDPRTSGRAGELFF.

The chain carries TRBV11-2 and TRBJ1-6, with TRBD1 identical over 11 bases. CDR1 and CDR2 from the germline V gene are SGHAT and FQNNGV. J gave up 10 bases and V 2 bases, and 1 base lay outside the gene matches. This CDR3 region has 14 residues. The CDR3, as DNA: TGTGCCAGCAGCTTAAGGGACAGGGGGTCACCCCTCCACTTT. It specifies CASSLRDRGSPLHF.

CDR3 sequence reads: CASSYMGQRNTGELFF. The CDR3 bases are TGTGCCAGCAGTTATATGGGACAGAGGAACACCGGGGAGCTGTTTTTT. The chain combines TRBV6-5 with TRBJ2-2, with 7 bases matching TRBD1. J gave up 1 base and V 3 bases, and 5 bases lay outside the gene matches. Germline V lookup: CDR1 MNHEY, CDR2 SVGAGI. This CDR3 is 16 amino acids long.

V is TRBV5-1 and J is TRBJ2-5; no clear D gene. CDR3 length equals 15 residues. Trimming shortened V by 0 bases and J by 2 bases, and 11 bases separated the two germline ends. CDR1 and CDR2 (germline): SGHRS, YFSETQ. The CDR3 protein is CASSLATGLQETQYF. For the CDR3, the DNA is TGCGCCAGCAGCTTGGCGACCGGTTTACAAGAGACCCAGTACTTC.

The chain carries TRBV6-5 and TRBJ2-1; 7 positions agree with TRBD2. The CDR3 totals 15 residues. Germline V gene lookup returns CDR1 MNHEY and CDR2 SVGAGI. Germline trimming cut 2 bases from V and 10 bases from J; bases unmatched to any gene: 11. CDR3 nucleotide sequence: TGTGCCAGCAGTTACGTGGGGGGGACCCAATGGGAGCAGTTCTTC. As protein: CASSYVGGTQWEQFF.

The chain uses TRBV11-2 and TRBJ1-1; possibly TRBD1 for D (6 bases). The CDR3 contains 14 residues. Germline V gene data show CDR1 as SGHAT and CDR2 as FQNNGV. V gave up 3 bases and J gave up 1 base, with 9 bases separating them. CDR3 nucleotide sequence: TGTGCCAGCAGCTTCACGGACAGGAACACTGAAGCTTTCTTT. Translated, it gives CASSFTDRNTEAFF.

This clone showed up just a few times. The chain uses TRBV28 and TRBJ2-3, with 9 bases fitting TRBD2. The germline V gene has CDR1 MDHEN and CDR2 SYDVKM. Unmatched junction bases numbered 7, after V lost 6 bases and J lost 0 bases. The CDR3 length is 16 residues. CDR3 loop: CASSPIAGESTDTQYF. The CDR3 DNA is TGTGCCAGCAGCCCGATAGCGGGAGAGAGCACAGATACGCAGTATTTT.

The V call is TRBV10-3, the J call TRBJ1-5; D is unclear. V lost 3 bases to trimming and J lost 2 bases, with 11 bases between them. The CDR3 contains 15 residues. Germline V gives CDR1 ENHRY, CDR2 SYGVKD. The CDR3 here is CAISELGSGNQPQHF. The CDR3 DNA reads TGTGCCATCAGTGAATTGGGTTCCGGCAATCAGCCCCAGCATTTT.

This clone was picked up a small number of times. The CDR3 DNA is TGTGCCAGCAGGGGAAGGACCAGATCCTACGAGCAGTACTTC. It encodes CASRGRTRSYEQYF. The gene calls are TRBV28 and TRBJ2-7, with D unclear. The CDR3 totals 14 residues. Per the germline V gene, CDR1 is MDHEN and CDR2 is SYDVKM. The ends were cut back, 6 bases at V and 1 base at J, with 13 bases in the middle.

The V call is TRBV19, the J call TRBJ1-2; no reliable D call. The CDR3 runs to 12 residues. V shed 4 bases and J shed 7 bases, with 10 bases lying between them. Germline V gene lookup returns CDR1 LNHDA and CDR2 SQIVND (reference sequence). DNA of the CDR3: TGTGCCAGTAGTAGGGATTGGAGTGGCTACACCTTC. Translation gives CASSRDWSGYTF.

The V gene is TRBV7-3, the J gene TRBJ2-3; TRBD2 agrees at 13 bases. Germline trimming cut 4 bases from V and 4 bases from J; bases unmatched to any gene: 5. Germline lookup yields CDR1 SGHTA and CDR2 FQGTGA. CDR3 length: 16 amino acids. Written as DNA, the CDR3 is TGTGCCAGCAGCTCCGGACTAGCGGGAGTTGCAGATACGCAGTATTTT. It codes for CASSSGLAGVADTQYF. Filled out from reference TRBV7-3 and TRBJ2-3, the complete variable domain reads GAGVSQTPSNKVTEKGKYVELRCDPISGHTALYWYRQSLGQGPEFLIYFQGTGAADDSGLPNDRFFAVRPEGSVSTLKIQRTERGDSAVYLCASSSGLAGVADTQYFGPGTRLTVL.

This rearrangement joins TRBV18 to TRBJ2-2, with D unclear. Per the germline V gene, CDR1 is KGHSH and CDR2 is LQKENI. The CDR3 is made up of 12 amino acids. V lost 3 bases and J 6 bases, leaving 5 bases between the germline ends. The CDR3 nucleotides read TGTGCCAGCTCACCGGTCTCCGGGGAGCTGTTTTTT. Protein sequence: CASSPVSGELFF.

This chain links TRBV2 with TRBJ1-5; D remains ambiguous. From germline, CDR1 is SNHLY and CDR2 FYNNEI. Trimming shortened V by 6 bases and J by 11 bases, and 14 bases separated the two germline ends. The CDR3 consists of 12 residues. This CDR3 reads CASSPAATAQHF. CDR3 in DNA: TGTGCCAGCAGCCCTGCAGCTACGGCCCAGCATTTT.

The DNA for the CDR3 is TGTGCCAGCAGCCGCCGGGACAGGGTAACAGATACGCAGTATTTT. Its translation: CASSRRDRVTDTQYF. The chain employs TRBV11-3 and TRBJ2-3; 9 bases are shared with TRBD1. Germline V CDR1 and CDR2: SGHNT, YENEEA. With V trimmed by 5 bases and J by 3 bases, 6 bases remained unmatched. CDR3 length: 15 residues.

V is TRBV28 and J is TRBJ2-7; 9 positions match TRBD1. V lost 1 base to trimming and J lost 6 bases; unmatched junction nucleotides: 4. CDR3 length: 14 residues. Germline CDR1 and CDR2: MDHEN and SYDVKM. CDR3: CASSLSDRGGEQYF. The CDR3 DNA follows: TGTGCCAGCAGTTTATCCGACAGGGGGGGCGAGCAGTACTTC. The whole variable domain, remainder taken from reference TRBV28 and TRBJ2-7, is DVKVTQSSRYLVKRTGEKVFLECVQDMDHENMFWYRQDPGLGLRLIYFSYDVKMKEKGDIPEGYSVSREKKERFSLILESASTNQTSMYLCASSLSDRGGEQYFGPGTRLTVT.

The V gene is TRBV5-1, the J gene TRBJ1-2; D not certain. The germline V and J ends were trimmed by 4 bases and 3 bases, with 16 bases remaining between them. This CDR3 is built from 15 residues. Germline loops: CDR1 SGHRS, CDR2 YFSETQ. CDR3 amino acids: CASSPGLDRYYGYTF. CDR3 coding DNA: TGCGCCAGCAGCCCCGGTTTGGATAGGTACTATGGCTACACCTTC.

This clone appeared a single time. The chain recombines TRBV5-4 with TRBJ1-5; D is possibly TRBD1 (6 bases). The CDR3 runs to 16 residues. V lost 0 bases, J lost 2 bases, and 12 bases lay in between. Per germline, CDR1 SGHNT and CDR2 YYREEE (reference sequence). CDR3 bases: TGTGCCAGCAGCTTGGCTGGTTCAGGGGGCAATCAGCCCCAGCATTTT. Protein: CASSLAGSGGNQPQHF.

The chain uses TRBV4-3 and TRBJ2-1, with 8 bases aligning to TRBD2. V shed 0 bases and J 7 bases; nucleotides not matched to a gene: 8. The CDR3 contains 16 residues. Germline values: CDR1 LGHNA, CDR2 YSLEER. The CDR3 loop reads CASSQDNREGRNEQFF. The CDR3 bases are TGCGCCAGCAGCCAAGATAACCGGGAGGGCCGGAATGAGCAGTTCTTC.

The rearrangement uses TRBV15 and TRBJ2-2, with D possibly matching TRBD2 (6 bases). The V end lost 8 bases, the J end lost 6 bases, and 22 bases lay between the germline ends. The CDR3 consists of 16 residues. CDR1 is LNHNV, CDR2 YYDKDF, per germline (reference sequence). CDR3 coding DNA: TGTGCCACCCAACCGGGACCGGGAGTATTTGCCGGGGAGCTGTTTTTT. This codes for CATQPGPGVFAGELFF.

The chain uses TRBV28 and TRBJ2-1, with a possible D match to TRBD2 (5 bases). The CDR3 is 16 amino acids. The ends were cut back, 7 bases at V and 3 bases at J, with 19 bases in the middle. From germline, CDR1 is MDHEN and CDR2 SYDVKM. Written as DNA, the CDR3 is TGTGCCAGCACCGCCGCGGGCGGTTTGGGCTACAATGAGCAGTTCTTC. Protein sequence: CASTAAGGLGYNEQFF.

V is TRBV18 and J is TRBJ2-3, with 7 bases identical to TRBD2. CDR1 KGHSH and CDR2 LQKENI come from the germline V gene. With 3 bases clipped from V and 5 bases from J, the junction kept 14 bases outside the gene matches. The length of the CDR3 is 17 residues. The CDR3 region has the DNA TGTGCCAGCTCACCGTTAATGGCGGGAGTTTCAATAGATACGCAGTATTTT. It is translated as CASSPLMAGVSIDTQYF. Using reference TRBV18 and TRBJ2-3 for the parts outside the CDR3, the full variable domain is NAGVMQNPRHLVRRRGQEARLRCSPMKGHSHVYWYRQLPEEGLKFMVYLQKENIIDESGMPKERFSAEFPKEGPSILRIQQVVRGDSAAYFCASSPLMAGVSIDTQYFGPGTRLTVL.

The rearrangement uses TRBV30 and TRBJ1-4; tentative D call: TRBD1 (5 bases). The germline gives CDR1 GTSNPN, CDR2 SVGIG (reference sequence). Deletions cut 8 bases from V and 2 bases from J, with 15 bases between. The CDR3 sequence is 14 residues long. CDR3 sequence: CALRGMATNEKLFF. For the CDR3, the DNA is TGTGCCCTGCGGGGGATGGCTACTAATGAAAAACTGTTTTTT.

The chain uses TRBV20-1 and TRBJ2-5; no clear D gene. Germline lookup yields CDR1 DFQATT and CDR2 SNEGSKA (reference sequence). The CDR3 loop spans 10 amino acids. V lost 7 bases and J lost 4, with 7 bases in between. The CDR3 nucleotides read TGCAGTGTTTTAGGAGAGACCCAGTACTTC. Encoded protein: CSVLGETQYF.

The chain joins TRBV18 to TRBJ2-3, with 10 bases fitting TRBD2. The CDR3 extends over 18 amino acids. Trimming at V came to 3 bases and at J to 0 bases, leaving 9 bases not matched to a gene. Germline CDR1 and CDR2: KGHSH and LQKENI. CDR3 coding DNA: TGTGCCAGCTCACCCCTAGCGGGGGCCCAAACTAGCACAGATACGCAGTATTTT. Its protein product is CASSPLAGAQTSTDTQYF.

This chain joins TRBV29-1 and TRBJ1-5, with 7 bases that match TRBD1. Germline CDR1 and CDR2: SQVTM and ANQGSEA. The CDR3 runs to 13 residues. V trimming: 4 bases; J trimming: 6 bases; junction bases outside the gene matches: 6. The CDR3 sequence: CSVAQGGGQPQHF. CDR3 bases: TGCAGCGTTGCCCAGGGGGGCGGTCAGCCCCAGCATTTT.

Comment on this clone: One junction end does not reproduce the germline sequence, and a read error may be involved. The rearrangement links TRBV20-1 to TRBJ1-4; 7 bases are a match to TRBD1. CDR1 and CDR2 from the germline V gene are DFQATT and SNEGSKA (reference sequence). The CDR3 sequence is 11 residues long. DNA for the CDR3: TGCAGTGCCCCAGGGGGGGGATCCGAGGTTTTT. Its translation: CSAPGGGSEVF.